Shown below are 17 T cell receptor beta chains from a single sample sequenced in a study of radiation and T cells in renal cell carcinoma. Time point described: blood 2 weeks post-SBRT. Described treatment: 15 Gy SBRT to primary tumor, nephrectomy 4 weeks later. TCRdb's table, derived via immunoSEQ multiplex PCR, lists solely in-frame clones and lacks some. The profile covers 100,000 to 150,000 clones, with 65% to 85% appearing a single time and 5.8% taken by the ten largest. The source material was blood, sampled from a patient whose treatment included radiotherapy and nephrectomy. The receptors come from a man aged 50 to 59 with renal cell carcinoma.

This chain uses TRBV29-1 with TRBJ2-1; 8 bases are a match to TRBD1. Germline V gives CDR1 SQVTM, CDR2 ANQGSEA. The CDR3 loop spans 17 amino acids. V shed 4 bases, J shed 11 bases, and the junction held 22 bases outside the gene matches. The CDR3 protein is CSVAKGQGGMVVRKQFF. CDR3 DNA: TGCAGCGTTGCAAAAGGACAGGGCGGAATGGTGGTTCGAAAGCAGTTCTTC.

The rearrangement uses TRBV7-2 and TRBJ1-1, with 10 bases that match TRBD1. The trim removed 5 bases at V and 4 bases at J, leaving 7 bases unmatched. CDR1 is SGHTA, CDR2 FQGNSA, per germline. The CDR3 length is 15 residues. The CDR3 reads CASSPGQGYLTEAFF. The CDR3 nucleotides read TGTGCCAGCAGCCCGGGACAGGGGTATCTCACTGAAGCTTTCTTT.

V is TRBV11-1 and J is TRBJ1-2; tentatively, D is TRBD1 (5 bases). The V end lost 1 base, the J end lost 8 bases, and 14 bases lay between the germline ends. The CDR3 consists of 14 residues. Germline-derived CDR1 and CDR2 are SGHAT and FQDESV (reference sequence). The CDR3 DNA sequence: TGTGCCAGCAGCTTAGGGGACCAGCGCCAGGGCTACACCTTC. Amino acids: CASSLGDQRQGYTF. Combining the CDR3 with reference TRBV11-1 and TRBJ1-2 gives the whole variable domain EAEVAQSPRYKITEKSQAVAFWCDPISGHATLYWYRQILGQGPELLVQFQDESVVDDSQLPKDRFSAERLKGVDSTLKIQPAELGDSAMYLCASSLGDQRQGYTFGSGTRLTVV.

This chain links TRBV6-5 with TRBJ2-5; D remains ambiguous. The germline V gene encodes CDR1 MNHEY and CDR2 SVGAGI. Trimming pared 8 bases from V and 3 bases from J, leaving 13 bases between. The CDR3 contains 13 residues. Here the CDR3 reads CASRNWGEETQYF. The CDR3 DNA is TGTGCCAGCCGGAACTGGGGTGAAGAGACCCAGTACTTC.

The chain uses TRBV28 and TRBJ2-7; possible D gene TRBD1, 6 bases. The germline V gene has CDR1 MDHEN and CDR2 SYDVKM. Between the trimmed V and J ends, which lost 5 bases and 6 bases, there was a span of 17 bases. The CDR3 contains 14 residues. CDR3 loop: CASSSYREGGEQYF. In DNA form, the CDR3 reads TGTGCCAGCAGTAGTTACAGGGAAGGAGGCGAGCAGTACTTC.

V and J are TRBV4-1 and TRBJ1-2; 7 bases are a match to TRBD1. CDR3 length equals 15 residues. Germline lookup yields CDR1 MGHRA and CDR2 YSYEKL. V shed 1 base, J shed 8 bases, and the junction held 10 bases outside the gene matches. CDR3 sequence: CASSQAGNRGWGYTF. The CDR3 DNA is TGCGCCAGCAGCCAAGCAGGGAACAGGGGTTGGGGCTACACCTTC.

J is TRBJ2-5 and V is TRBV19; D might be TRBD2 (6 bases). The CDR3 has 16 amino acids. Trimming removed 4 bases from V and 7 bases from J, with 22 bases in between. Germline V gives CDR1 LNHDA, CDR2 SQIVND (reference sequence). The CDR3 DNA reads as TGTGCCAGTAGTAACGCGGGACTCCGGGGTATGGGGACCCAGTACTTC. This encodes CASSNAGLRGMGTQYF.

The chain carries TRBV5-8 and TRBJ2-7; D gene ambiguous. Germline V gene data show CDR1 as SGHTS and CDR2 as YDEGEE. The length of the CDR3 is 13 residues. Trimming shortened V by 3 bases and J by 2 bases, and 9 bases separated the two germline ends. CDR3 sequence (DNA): TGTGCCAGCAGCTACCCGGGTACCTACGAGCAGTACTTC. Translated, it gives CASSYPGTYEQYF.

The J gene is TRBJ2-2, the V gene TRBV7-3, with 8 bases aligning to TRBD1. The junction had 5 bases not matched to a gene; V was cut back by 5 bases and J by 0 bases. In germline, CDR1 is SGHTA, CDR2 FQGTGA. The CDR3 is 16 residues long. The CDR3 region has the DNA TGTGCCAGCAGCGAGGGACAGGTGGCGAACACCGGGGAGCTGTTTTTT. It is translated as CASSEGQVANTGELFF.

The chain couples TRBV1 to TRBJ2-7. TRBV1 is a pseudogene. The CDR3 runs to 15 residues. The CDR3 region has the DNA TGCACCAGCAGCCGTCCGGATCACCGGCCCTACGAGCAGTACTTC. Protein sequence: CTSSRPDHRPYEQYF.

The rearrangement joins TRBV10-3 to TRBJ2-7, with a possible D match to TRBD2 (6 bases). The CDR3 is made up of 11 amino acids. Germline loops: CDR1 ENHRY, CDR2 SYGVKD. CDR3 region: CGGRGRYEQYF. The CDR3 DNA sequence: TGTGGTGGGCGGGGCAGATACGAGCAGTACTTC.

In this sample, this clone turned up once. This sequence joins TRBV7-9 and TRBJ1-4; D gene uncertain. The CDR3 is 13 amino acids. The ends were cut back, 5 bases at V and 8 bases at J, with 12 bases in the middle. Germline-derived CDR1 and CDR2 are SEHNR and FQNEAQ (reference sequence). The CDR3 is CASSPLIGEKLFF. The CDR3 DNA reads TGTGCCAGCAGCCCTCTTATCGGGGAAAAACTGTTTTTT.

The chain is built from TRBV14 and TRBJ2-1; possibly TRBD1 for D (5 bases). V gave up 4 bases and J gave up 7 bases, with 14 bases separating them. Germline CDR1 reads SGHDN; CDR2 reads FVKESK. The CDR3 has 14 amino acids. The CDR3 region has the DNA TGTGCCAGCAGCCTATGGGGCAGGGATAATGAGCAGTTCTTC. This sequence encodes CASSLWGRDNEQFF.

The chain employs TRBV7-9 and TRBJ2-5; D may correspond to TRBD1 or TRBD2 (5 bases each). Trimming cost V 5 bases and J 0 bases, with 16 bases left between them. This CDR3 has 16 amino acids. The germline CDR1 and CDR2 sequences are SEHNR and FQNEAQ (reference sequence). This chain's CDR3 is CASSQGDRLNQETQYF. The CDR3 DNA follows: TGTGCCAGCAGCCAAGGGGACCGCCTTAACCAAGAGACCCAGTACTTC.

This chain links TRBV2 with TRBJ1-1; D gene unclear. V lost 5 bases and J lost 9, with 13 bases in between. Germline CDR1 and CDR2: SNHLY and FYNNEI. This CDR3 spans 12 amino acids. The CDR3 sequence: CASSPDTPKAFF. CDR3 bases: TGTGCCAGCAGTCCCGATACTCCCAAAGCTTTCTTT.

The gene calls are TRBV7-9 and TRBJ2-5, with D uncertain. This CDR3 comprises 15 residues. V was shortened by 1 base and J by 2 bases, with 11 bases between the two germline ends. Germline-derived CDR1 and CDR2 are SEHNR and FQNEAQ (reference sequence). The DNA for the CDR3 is TGTGCCAGCAGCTTAGTGGGCAGCTTACAAGAGACCCAGTACTTC. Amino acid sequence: CASSLVGSLQETQYF.

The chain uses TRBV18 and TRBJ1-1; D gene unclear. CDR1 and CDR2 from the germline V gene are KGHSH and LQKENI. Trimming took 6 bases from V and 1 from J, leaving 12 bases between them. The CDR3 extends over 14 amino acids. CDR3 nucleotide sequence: TGTGCCAGCTCCCTAACCCGCGGGAACACTGAAGCTTTCTTT. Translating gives CASSLTRGNTEAFF.